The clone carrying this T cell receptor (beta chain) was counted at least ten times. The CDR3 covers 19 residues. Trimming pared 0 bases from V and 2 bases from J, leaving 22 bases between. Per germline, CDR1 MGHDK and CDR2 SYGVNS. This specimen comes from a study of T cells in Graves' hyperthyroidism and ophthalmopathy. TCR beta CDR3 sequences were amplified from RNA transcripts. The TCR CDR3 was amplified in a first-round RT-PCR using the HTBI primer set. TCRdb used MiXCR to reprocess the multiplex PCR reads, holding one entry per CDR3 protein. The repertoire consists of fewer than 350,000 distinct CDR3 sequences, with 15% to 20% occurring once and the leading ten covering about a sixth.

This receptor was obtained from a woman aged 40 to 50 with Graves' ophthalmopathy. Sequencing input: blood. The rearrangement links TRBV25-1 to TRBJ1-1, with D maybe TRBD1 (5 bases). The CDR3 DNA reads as TGTGCCAGCAGTGAATATTTCATTGAGGGGCCAGGACTAAACACTGAAGCTTTCTTT. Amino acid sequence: CASSEYFIEGPGLNTEAFF. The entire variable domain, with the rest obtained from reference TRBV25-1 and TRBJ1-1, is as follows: EADIYQTPRYLVIGTGKKITLECSQTMGHDKMYWYQQDPGMELHLIHYSYGVNSTEKGDLSSESTVSRIRTEHFPLTLESARPSHTSQYLCASSEYFIEGPGLNTEAFFGQGTRLTVV.